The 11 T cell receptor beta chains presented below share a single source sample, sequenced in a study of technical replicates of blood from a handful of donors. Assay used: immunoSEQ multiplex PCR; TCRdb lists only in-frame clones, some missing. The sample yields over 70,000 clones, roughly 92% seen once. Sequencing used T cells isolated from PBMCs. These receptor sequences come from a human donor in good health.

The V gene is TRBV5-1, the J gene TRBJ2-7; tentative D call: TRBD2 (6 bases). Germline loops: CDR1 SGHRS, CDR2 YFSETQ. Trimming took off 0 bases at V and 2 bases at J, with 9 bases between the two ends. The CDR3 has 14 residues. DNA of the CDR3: TGCGCCAGCAGCTTGGGTATAGCGGCCTACGAGCAGTACTTC. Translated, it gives CASSLGIAAYEQYF.

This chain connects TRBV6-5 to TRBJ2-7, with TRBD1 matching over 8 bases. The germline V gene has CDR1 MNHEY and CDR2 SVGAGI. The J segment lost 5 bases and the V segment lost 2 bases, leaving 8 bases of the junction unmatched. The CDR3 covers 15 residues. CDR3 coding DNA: TGTGCCAGCAGTTACAGGGCAGGGGGCTTGGACGAGCAGTACTTC. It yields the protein CASSYRAGGLDEQYF.

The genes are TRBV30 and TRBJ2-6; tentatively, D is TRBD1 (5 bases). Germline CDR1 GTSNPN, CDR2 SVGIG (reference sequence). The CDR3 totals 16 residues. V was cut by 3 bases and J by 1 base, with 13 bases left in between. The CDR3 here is CAWSAGWDSGANVLTF. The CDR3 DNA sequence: TGTGCCTGGAGCGCAGGGTGGGATTCTGGGGCCAACGTCCTGACTTTC.

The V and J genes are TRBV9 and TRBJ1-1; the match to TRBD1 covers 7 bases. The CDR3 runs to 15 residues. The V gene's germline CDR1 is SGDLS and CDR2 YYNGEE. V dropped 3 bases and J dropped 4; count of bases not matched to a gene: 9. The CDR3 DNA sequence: TGTGCCAGCAGCGCCGTAACAGGGGCTGCCACTGAAGCTTTCTTT. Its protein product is CASSAVTGAATEAFF. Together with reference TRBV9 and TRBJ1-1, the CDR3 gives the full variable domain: DSGVTQTPKHLITATGQRVTLRCSPRSGDLSVYWYQQSLDQGLQFLIQYYNGEERAKGNILERFSAQQFPDLHSELNLSSLELGDSALYFCASSAVTGAATEAFFGQGTRLTVV.

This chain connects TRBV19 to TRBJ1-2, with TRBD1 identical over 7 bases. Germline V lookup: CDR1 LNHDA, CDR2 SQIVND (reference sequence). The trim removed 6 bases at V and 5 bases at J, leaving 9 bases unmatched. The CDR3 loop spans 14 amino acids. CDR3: CASRLRDREYGYTF. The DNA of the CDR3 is TGTGCCAGTAGACTTAGAGACAGGGAATATGGCTACACCTTC.

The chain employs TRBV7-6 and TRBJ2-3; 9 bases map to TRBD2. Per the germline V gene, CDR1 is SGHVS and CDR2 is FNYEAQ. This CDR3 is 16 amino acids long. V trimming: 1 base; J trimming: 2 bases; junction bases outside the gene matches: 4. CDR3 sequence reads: CASSLVASGITDTQYF. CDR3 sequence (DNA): TGTGCCAGCAGCTTAGTTGCTAGCGGGATCACAGATACGCAGTATTTT.

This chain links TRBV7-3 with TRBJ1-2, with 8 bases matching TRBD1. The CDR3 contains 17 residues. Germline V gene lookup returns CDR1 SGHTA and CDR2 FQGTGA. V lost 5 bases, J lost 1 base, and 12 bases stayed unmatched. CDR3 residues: CASSRAPGQGSNYGYTF. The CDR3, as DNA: TGTGCCAGCAGCCGTGCTCCCGGACAGGGAAGTAACTATGGCTACACCTTC.

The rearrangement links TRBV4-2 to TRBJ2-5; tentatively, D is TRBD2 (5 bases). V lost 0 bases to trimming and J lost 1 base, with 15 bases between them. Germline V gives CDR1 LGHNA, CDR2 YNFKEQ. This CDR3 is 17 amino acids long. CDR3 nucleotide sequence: TGTGCCAGCAGCCAAGAGGTTCGGGGAAAGGGCCAAGAGACCCAGTACTTC. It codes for CASSQEVRGKGQETQYF.

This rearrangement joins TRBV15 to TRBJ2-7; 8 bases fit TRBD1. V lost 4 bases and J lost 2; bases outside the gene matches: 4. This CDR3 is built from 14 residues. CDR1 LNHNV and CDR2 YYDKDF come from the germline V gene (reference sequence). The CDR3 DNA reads TGTGCCACCAGCATCTCAGGGGGCCCCTACGAGCAGTACTTC. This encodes CATSISGGPYEQYF.

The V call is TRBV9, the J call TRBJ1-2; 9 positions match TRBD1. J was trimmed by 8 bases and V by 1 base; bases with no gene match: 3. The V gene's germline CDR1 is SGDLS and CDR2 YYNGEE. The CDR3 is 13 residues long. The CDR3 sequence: CASSVRDRDGYTF. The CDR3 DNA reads TGTGCCAGCAGCGTACGGGACAGGGACGGCTACACCTTC.

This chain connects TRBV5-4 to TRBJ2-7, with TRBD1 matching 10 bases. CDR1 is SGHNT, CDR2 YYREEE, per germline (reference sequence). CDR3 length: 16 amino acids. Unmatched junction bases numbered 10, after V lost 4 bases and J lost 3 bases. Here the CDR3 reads CASSHPGDRGRYEQYF. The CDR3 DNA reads TGTGCCAGCAGCCATCCCGGGGACAGGGGTCGCTACGAGCAGTACTTC.